Each of the 19 T cell receptor beta chains below was sequenced from the same sample in a study of OX40 agonist ivuxolimab in advanced cancers. Profiling relied on immunoSEQ multiplex PCR, and the TCRdb table lists in-frame clones only, not all of them. The sample shows more than 35,000 clones, roughly 72% of them seen only once. The sample consisted of CD4+ or CD8+ T cells sorted from blood, taken in a trial of the OX40 agonist ivuxolimab. All receptors derive from an adult with an advanced solid tumor such as melanoma, head and neck, liver or kidney cancer.

The gene calls are TRBV19 and TRBJ2-2; 7 bases are shared with TRBD1. The V and J ends lost 3 bases and 6 bases, in that order; junction bases with no gene match: 7. This CDR3 is built from 15 residues. Germline V gene sequence: CDR1 LNHDA, CDR2 SQIVND (reference sequence). The CDR3 here is CASSIRGTVPGELFF. The CDR3 bases are TGTGCCAGTAGTATTCGTGGGACAGTCCCCGGGGAGCTGTTTTTT.

Comments on this clone: The same CDR3 arises from other DNA sequences in this sample as well. The J gene is TRBJ2-3, the V gene TRBV7-9; D ambiguous. Germline CDR1 SEHNR, CDR2 FQNEAQ (reference sequence). This CDR3 has 12 amino acids. V was trimmed by 3 bases and J by 0 bases, leaving 1 base between them. The CDR3 region has the DNA TGTGCCAGCAGCTTCAGCACAGATACGCAGTATTTT. Its protein is CASSFSTDTQYF.

The chain uses TRBV28 and TRBJ1-5, with 7 bases aligning to TRBD1. V dropped 6 bases and J dropped 3; count of bases not matched to a gene: 8. CDR1 MDHEN and CDR2 SYDVKM come from the germline V gene. The CDR3 loop spans 15 amino acids. In DNA, the CDR3 is TGTGCCAGCAGAGCCGGGACAGCAATCAATCAGCCCCAGCATTTT. As protein: CASRAGTAINQPQHF.

The chain combines TRBV11-3 with TRBJ2-1; no clear D gene. Looked up from germline, CDR1 is SGHNT and CDR2 is YENEEA. This CDR3 comprises 15 residues. V dropped 2 bases and J dropped 0 bases, with 8 bases sitting between them. The CDR3 DNA sequence: TGTGCCAGCAGCTTAACGGCGAACTCCTACAATGAGCAGTTCTTC. This codes for CASSLTANSYNEQFF.

The V and J genes are TRBV5-1 and TRBJ1-1; D remains unclear. The V gene lost 0 bases and the J gene lost 9 bases, with 15 bases spanning the gap. CDR1 SGHRS and CDR2 YFSETQ come from the germline V gene. CDR3 length: 14 residues. CDR3 in amino acids: CASSLDSVGLQAFF. In nucleotides, the CDR3 is TGCGCCAGCAGCTTGGATTCAGTAGGGTTACAAGCTTTCTTT.

This chain joins TRBV5-1 and TRBJ2-7, with 9 bases aligning to TRBD1. Trimming cost V 2 bases and J 6 bases; bases outside gene matches: 12. Germline V gives CDR1 SGHRS, CDR2 YFSETQ. This CDR3 spans 16 amino acids. CDR3 sequence reads: CASSLRGGTGSSEQYF. The CDR3 nucleotides are TGCGCCAGCAGCTTAAGGGGCGGGACAGGGTCATCCGAGCAGTACTTC.

The rearrangement uses TRBV11-2 and TRBJ1-3; D ambiguous. Germline-derived CDR1 and CDR2 are SGHAT and FQNNGV. Between the trimmed V and J ends, which lost 5 bases and 4 bases, there was a span of 9 bases. CDR3 length: 13 residues. Here the CDR3 reads CASSTSEGNTIYF. CDR3 nucleotide sequence: TGTGCCAGCAGCACTTCAGAGGGAAACACCATATATTTT.

This clone was observed a handful of times. This chain connects TRBV6-6 to TRBJ1-2, with 7 positions matching TRBD1. The germline V gene has CDR1 MNHNY and CDR2 SVGAGI (reference sequence). Unmatched junction bases numbered 4, after V lost 7 bases and J lost 2 bases. The CDR3 runs 13 residues. DNA of the CDR3: TGTGCCAGCATCCCAGGGGGGAACTATGGCTACACCTTC. Protein: CASIPGGNYGYTF.

The CDR3, as DNA: TGTGCCTGGATTCCTCACCTCTTCTCTGGGACCGGGGAGCTGTTTTTT. This sequence encodes CAWIPHLFSGTGELFF. The chain carries TRBV30 and TRBJ2-2; D is undetermined. The CDR3 is 16 amino acids. The germline V gene has CDR1 GTSNPN and CDR2 SVGIG (reference sequence). Between the trimmed V and J ends, which lost 4 bases and 5 bases, there was a span of 20 bases. Full variable domain (outside the CDR3, taken from reference TRBV30 and TRBJ2-2): SQTIHQWPATLVQPVGSPLSLECTVEGTSNPNLYWYRQAAGRGLQLLFYSVGIGQISSEVPQNLSASRPQDRQFILSSKKLLLSDSGFYLCAWIPHLFSGTGELFFGEGSRLTVL.

The chain joins TRBV5-4 to TRBJ2-2; maybe TRBD1 (6 bases). The length of the CDR3 is 15 residues. V lost 3 bases, J lost 4 bases, and 13 bases lay in between. Germline V gene sequence: CDR1 SGHNT, CDR2 YYREEE (reference sequence). CDR3 nucleotides: TGTGCCAGCAGCTACTTAGACAGGCCCACCGGGGAGCTGTTTTTT. Translated, it gives CASSYLDRPTGELFF.

This clone was picked up one time. The V call is TRBV6-6, the J call TRBJ2-7, with D possibly being TRBD1 (6 bases). Germline V gene lookup returns CDR1 MNHNY and CDR2 SVGAGI (reference sequence). V lost 0 bases and J lost 4, with 7 bases in between. The CDR3 extends over 13 amino acids. The CDR3 DNA reads as TGTGCCAGCAGTTACTCGAGGGGGTACGAGCAGTACGTC. Encoded protein: CASSYSRGYEQYV.

The chain combines TRBV5-1 with TRBJ1-1, with 9 positions matching TRBD1. V trimming: 4 bases; J trimming: 7 bases; junction bases outside the gene matches: 8. The CDR3 contains 14 residues. Per germline, CDR1 SGHRS and CDR2 YFSETQ. For the CDR3, the DNA is TGCGCCAGCAGCCTACAGGGGGCGAAAGTTGAAGCTTTCTTT. Translating it yields CASSLQGAKVEAFF. Full variable domain (rest looked up from reference TRBV5-1 and TRBJ1-1): KAGVTQTPRYLIKTRGQQVTLSCSPISGHRSVSWYQQTPGQGLQFLFEYFSETQRNKGNFPGRFSGRQFSNSRSEMNVSTLELGDSALYLCASSLQGAKVEAFFGQGTRLTVV.

As DNA, the CDR3 is TGTGCCAGCAGTTACACAGGGGAAGGATACACCTTC. Translated, it gives CASSYTGEGYTF. The chain combines TRBV6-5 with TRBJ1-2; the match to TRBD1 covers 7 bases. The CDR3 is 12 amino acids. CDR1 and CDR2 (germline): MNHEY, SVGAGI. V lost 2 bases, J lost 11 bases, and 5 bases stayed unmatched.

V usage is TRBV7-9 and J usage is TRBJ1-6, with 9 bases matching TRBD1. With V trimmed by 0 bases and J by 9 bases, 3 bases remained unmatched. CDR3 length: 15 residues. Germline CDR1 reads SEHNR; CDR2 reads FQNEAQ (reference sequence). The CDR3 nucleotides are TGTGCCAGCAGCTTAGCGGGGACAGGGTTTTCACCCCTCCACTTT. Protein: CASSLAGTGFSPLHF.

This chain joins TRBV6-1 and TRBJ1-1; D is unresolved. Per germline, CDR1 MNHNS and CDR2 SASEGT. The CDR3 runs to 16 residues. The V and J ends lost 3 bases and 6 bases respectively, with 20 bases between them. The CDR3 here is CASSETTFRIGAEAFF. Written as DNA, the CDR3 is TGTGCCAGCAGTGAGACCACATTTAGGATTGGAGCTGAAGCTTTCTTT.

The CDR3 coding sequence is TGTGCCAGCAGCGTTAGCGGGGGGACCTACAATGAGCAGTTCTTC. The encoded protein is CASSVSGGTYNEQFF. J is TRBJ2-1 and V is TRBV9; 10 nucleotides align to TRBD2. The CDR3 has 15 residues. Germline CDR1 and CDR2: SGDLS and YYNGEE. V gave up 2 bases and J gave up 2 bases; unmatched junction bases: 1.

CDR3 bases: TGTGCCAGCAGCTTGTCTAGCGGGGATACGCAGTATTTT. Protein sequence: CASSLSSGDTQYF. V usage is TRBV7-2 and J usage is TRBJ2-3; TRBD2 agrees at 8 bases. Looked up from germline, CDR1 is SGHTA and CDR2 is FQGNSA. With 3 bases clipped from V and 6 bases from J, the junction kept 2 bases outside the gene matches. The CDR3 loop spans 13 amino acids.

The chain couples TRBV11-2 to TRBJ2-3; D might be TRBD2 (7 bases). The germline V and J ends were trimmed by 3 bases and 8 bases, with 9 bases remaining between them. Germline CDR1 is SGHAT and CDR2 is FQNNGV. The CDR3 has 12 amino acids. In DNA, the CDR3 is TGTGCCAGCAGCTTTGCGGGGGCTACGCAGTATTTT. Amino acid sequence: CASSFAGATQYF.

The J gene is TRBJ1-1, the V gene TRBV7-8; the D gene is possibly TRBD1 (6 bases). The ends were cut back, 1 base at V and 5 bases at J, with 20 bases in the middle. The CDR3 has 17 residues. From germline, CDR1 is SGHVS and CDR2 FQNEAQ. The CDR3 sequence: CASSLVQGEYMETEAFF. The CDR3 coding sequence is TGTGCCAGCAGCTTAGTACAGGGAGAATACATGGAGACTGAAGCTTTCTTT.